The next 12 T cell receptor beta chains were all read from a single sample in a study of blood T cells in healthy people across ages. The authors ran a second PCR of 7 to 11 cycles using a sample-barcoded 5' primer and a J-beta primer mix. TCRdb re-analysed the 5' RACE reads in MiXCR, keeping a single row per CDR3 protein. The data hold hundreds of thousands of distinct CDR3 sequences, with approximately 50% observed a single time. The material sequenced was blood. The receptors stem from a man aged 55 to 69 in good health.

The sample holds many counts of this clonotype. J is TRBJ2-1 and V is TRBV12-3 or TRBV12-4; TRBD2 matches 9 bases. V shed 1 base, J shed 0 bases, and the junction held 4 bases outside the gene matches. CDR3 length: 17 amino acids. CDR3 in DNA: TGTGCCAGCAGTTTAGGGGGCGGGGGGGCCTCCTACAATGAGCAGTTCTTC. It codes for CASSLGGGGASYNEQFF.

About this clonotype itself: The junction departs from germline at one end; a sequencing error may be responsible. The chain employs TRBV5-1 and TRBJ2-6; D is perhaps TRBD2 (5 bases). CDR1 is SGHRS and CDR2 is YFSETQ in the germline V gene. This CDR3 is 15 amino acids long. The CDR3: CASSLALSGANVLTF. In DNA, the CDR3 is TGTGCCAGCAGCTTAGCGCTATCTGGGGCCAACGTCCTGACTTTC.

The chain is built from TRBV6-6 and TRBJ2-6; no clear D gene. The CDR3 consists of 16 residues. Germline V CDR1 and CDR2: MNHNY, SVGAGI (reference sequence). V lost 4 bases and J 0 bases, leaving 10 bases between the germline ends. CDR3 sequence reads: CASSFRAFSGANVLTF. In DNA, the CDR3 is TGTGCCAGCAGTTTCCGGGCCTTCTCTGGGGCCAACGTCCTGACTTTC.

This chain uses TRBV11-2 with TRBJ2-5; a possible D gene is TRBD2 (5 bases). The germline CDR1 and CDR2 sequences are SGHAT and FQNNGV. V was trimmed by 2 bases and J by 1 base, leaving 8 bases between them. The CDR3 loop spans 14 amino acids. The CDR3 sequence: CASSLYGVQETQYF. The CDR3 region has the DNA TGTGCCAGCAGCTTATACGGGGTCCAAGAGACCCAGTACTTC. Complete variable domain (other parts from reference TRBV11-2 and TRBJ2-5): EAGVAQSPRYKIIEKRQSVAFWCNPISGHATLYWYQQILGQGPKLLIQFQNNGVVDDSQLPKDRFSAERLKGVDSTLKIQPAKLEDSAVYLCASSLYGVQETQYFGPGTRLLVL.

The chain carries TRBV27 and TRBJ2-1; D is uncertain. V lost 8 bases and J lost 5, with 16 bases in between. CDR1 MNHEY and CDR2 SMNVEV come from the germline V gene (reference sequence). This CDR3 has 14 amino acids. The CDR3 protein is CASGPLDTDNEQFF. CDR3 nucleotides: TGTGCCAGCGGCCCCCTTGATACCGACAATGAGCAGTTCTTC.

The chain is built from TRBV5-1 and TRBJ2-1, with 9 bases matching TRBD2. The germline V gene encodes CDR1 SGHRS and CDR2 YFSETQ. With V trimmed by 5 bases and J by 5 bases, 8 bases remained unmatched. The CDR3 consists of 15 residues. The CDR3 DNA reads as TGCGCCAGCAGAGTAGCTAGCGGGGTCCACAATGAGCAGTTCTTC. This codes for CASRVASGVHNEQFF.

The chain is built from TRBV12-3 or TRBV12-4 and TRBJ1-2; D not resolved. V was trimmed by 5 bases and J by 5 bases, leaving 9 bases between them. This CDR3 region has 12 residues. CDR3 loop: CASSLGRYGYTF. In nucleotides, the CDR3 is TGTGCCAGCAGTCTCGGACGTTATGGCTACACCTTC.

This chain joins TRBV28 and TRBJ2-7; TRBD2 aligns across 7 bases. The V gene's germline CDR1 is MDHEN and CDR2 SYDVKM. The CDR3 length is 12 residues. With 8 bases clipped from V and 0 bases from J, the junction kept 1 base outside the gene matches. The CDR3 DNA follows: TGTGCCAGCGGCGGGAGCTCCTACGAGCAGTACGTC. It specifies CASGGSSYEQYV.

With regard to this clonotype: Germline and junction disagree at one end, which may indicate a read error. The chain is built from TRBV7-9 and TRBJ1-6; D gene unclear. The CDR3 runs 14 residues. Germline V gene lookup returns CDR1 SEHNR and CDR2 FQNEAQ (reference sequence). CDR3 loop: CARSLEVINSPLHF. DNA of the CDR3: TGTGCCAGAAGCTTAGAGGTCATCAATTCACCCCTCCACTTT.

The chain uses TRBV2 and TRBJ2-2, with TRBD1 matching over 7 bases. Germline V gene sequence: CDR1 SNHLY, CDR2 FYNNEI. Trimming at V came to 6 bases and at J to 3 bases, leaving 7 bases not matched to a gene. The CDR3 runs to 15 residues. The CDR3 region has the DNA TGTGCCAGCAGCCGAAGACAGGGAGACACCGGGGAGCTGTTTTTT. This sequence encodes CASSRRQGDTGELFF.

CDR3 DNA: TGCGCCAGCAGCTTCGTAGCGGGGGGAGACAATGAGCAGTTCTTC. It translates to CASSFVAGGDNEQFF. The chain uses TRBV5-1 and TRBJ2-1, with 10 bases that match TRBD2. The CDR3 extends over 15 amino acids. V lost 2 bases and J lost 5; bases outside the gene matches: 4. Germline CDR1 is SGHRS and CDR2 is YFSETQ.

The gene calls are TRBV9 and TRBJ2-3; maybe TRBD2 (5 bases). V lost 4 bases, J lost 6 bases, and 15 bases lay in between. CDR3 length: 14 residues. From germline, CDR1 is SGDLS and CDR2 YYNGEE. CDR3 DNA: TGTGCCAGCAGCCCCGAGGGCTGGAGCGATACGCAGTATTTT. Its protein product is CASSPEGWSDTQYF.